This passage covers 18 T cell receptor beta chains from one sample sequenced in a study of blood T cell repertoires in COVID-19. Using immunoSEQ multiplex PCR, the repertoire was profiled, and TCRdb retains in-frame clones only, with some absent. The sample has about 200,000 clones, 75% to 85% seen once. Sequenced material: peripheral blood. These receptors originate from a human donor in a cohort sampled during active COVID-19.

The CDR3 sequence is CASSLDRGEFADTQYF. CDR3 nucleotides: TGTGCCAGCAGTCTGGACAGGGGGGAGTTCGCAGATACGCAGTATTTT. This chain uses TRBV28 with TRBJ2-3; TRBD1 aligns across 10 bases. The ends lost 5 bases at V and 4 bases at J; junction bases unmatched: 9. Germline assignment: CDR1 MDHEN and CDR2 SYDVKM. CDR3 size: 16 residues.

This sequence joins TRBV29-1 and TRBJ2-7; D gene unclear. This CDR3 has 11 amino acids. Per germline, CDR1 SQVTM and CDR2 ANQGSEA. V was clipped by 5 bases and J by 2 bases, with 7 bases between them. The CDR3 here is CSVFTAYEQYF. CDR3 in DNA: TGCAGCGTTTTCACAGCCTACGAGCAGTACTTC.

The chain employs TRBV19 and TRBJ2-1, with a possible D match to TRBD1 (7 bases). The CDR3 covers 13 residues. The germline gives CDR1 LNHDA, CDR2 SQIVND (reference sequence). The V and J ends lost 1 base and 10 bases respectively, with 11 bases between them. This CDR3 reads CASSIAPGGEQFF. The DNA for the CDR3 is TGTGCCAGTAGTATAGCCCCAGGGGGGGAGCAGTTCTTC.

The V and J genes are TRBV15 and TRBJ2-1, with 10 bases fitting TRBD2. V gave up 8 bases and J gave up 6 bases; unmatched junction bases: 7. CDR1 LNHNV and CDR2 YYDKDF come from the germline V gene (reference sequence). The CDR3 is 14 residues long. CDR3: CATQAGGLSNEQFF. DNA for the CDR3: TGTGCCACCCAAGCGGGAGGGTTATCCAATGAGCAGTTCTTC.

J is TRBJ2-2 and V is TRBV27, with D uncertain. CDR3 length: 14 amino acids. Trimming pared 0 bases from V and 6 bases from J, leaving 8 bases between. CDR1 is MNHEY and CDR2 is SMNVEV in the germline V gene (reference sequence). CDR3 nucleotides: TGTGCCAGCAGTTTATCCCATGGGCCCGGGGAGCTGTTTTTT. Translated: CASSLSHGPGELFF.

CDR3 nucleotides: TGTGCCAGCAGCTTAGCGCGAGTCGCAACTAATGAAAAACTGTTTTTT. Its protein is CASSLARVATNEKLFF. The chain uses TRBV7-2 and TRBJ1-4; D not certain. V shed 0 bases and J shed 0 bases, with 8 bases lying between them. The CDR3 spans 16 residues. Germline CDR1 and CDR2: SGHTA and FQGNSA.

CDR3 protein: CASSPKQGGEQYF. For the CDR3, the DNA is TGTGCCAGCAGCCCGAAACAGGGAGGGGAGCAGTACTTC. The chain employs TRBV7-3 and TRBJ2-7, with a weak D call TRBD2 (7 bases). V was pared by 5 bases and J by 7 bases, with 15 bases between. The germline V gene encodes CDR1 SGHTA and CDR2 FQGTGA. CDR3 length equals 13 residues. Filled out from reference TRBV7-3 and TRBJ2-7, the complete variable domain reads GAGVSQTPSNKVTEKGKYVELRCDPISGHTALYWYRQSLGQGPEFLIYFQGTGAADDSGLPNDRFFAVRPEGSVSTLKIQRTERGDSAVYLCASSPKQGGEQYFGPGTRLTVT.

This clone was seen just once. V and J are TRBV4-3 and TRBJ1-2; D may be TRBD1 (6 bases). V lost 2 bases, J lost 8 bases, and 12 bases lay in between. There are 13 residues in the CDR3. Germline loops: CDR1 LGHNA, CDR2 YSLEER. CDR3 nucleotides: TGCGCCAGCAGCCAAATACAGGGAGGGGGCTACACCTTC. This sequence encodes CASSQIQGGGYTF.

This sequence joins TRBV10-3 and TRBJ2-1, with D possibly being TRBD2 (5 bases). This CDR3 has 11 residues. CDR1 ENHRY and CDR2 SYGVKD come from the germline V gene. V shed 6 bases and J shed 9 bases, with 9 bases lying between them. CDR3 DNA: TGTGCCATCAGAATAGGAGGTGAGCAGTTCTTC. Its translation is CAIRIGGEQFF.

Notes on this clone: An end of the junction does not agree with germline; a read error may underlie this. The same CDR3 also results from other DNA sequences found in this sample. This chain connects TRBV7-9 to TRBJ2-4, with 7 nucleotides matching TRBD1. The germline gives CDR1 SEHNR, CDR2 FQNEAQ (reference sequence). The CDR3 consists of 15 residues. CDR3 nucleotide sequence: TGTGCTAGCAGCTCCGGGACAGCCGCCAAAAACATTCAGTACTTC. Its translation: CASSSGTAAKNIQYF. Based on the CDR3 plus reference TRBV7-9 and TRBJ2-4, the full variable domain is DTGVSQNPRHKITKRGQNVTFRCDPISEHNRLYWYRQTLGQGPEFLTYFQNEAQLEKSRLLSDRFSAERPKGSFSTLEIQRTEQGDSAMYLCASSSGTAAKNIQYFGAGTRLSVL.

The rearrangement uses TRBV15 and TRBJ2-1; D might be TRBD1 (6 bases). CDR1 LNHNV and CDR2 YYDKDF come from the germline V gene (reference sequence). V was pared by 11 bases and J by 6 bases, with 44 bases between. The CDR3 spans 22 residues. CDR3 nucleotide sequence: TGTGCCGGAAGAAGGGGGATGATATTCGGGCATATCACCAACCACGGGACCAATGAGCAGTTCTTC. It codes for CAGRRGMIFGHITNHGTNEQFF.

The chain combines TRBV19 with TRBJ1-2; no reliable D call. The CDR3 loop spans 10 amino acids. Deletions cut 4 bases from V and 9 bases from J, with 6 bases between. The germline gives CDR1 LNHDA, CDR2 SQIVND (reference sequence). The CDR3 DNA reads as TGTGCCAGTAGTAGGGAGAGCTACACCTTC. Its protein is CASSRESYTF.

This clone was observed once. This rearrangement joins TRBV5-1 to TRBJ2-2, with D uncertain. There are 12 residues in the CDR3. The V gene lost 4 bases and the J gene lost 2 bases, with 3 bases spanning the gap. CDR1 SGHRS and CDR2 YFSETQ come from the germline V gene. The CDR3 region has the DNA TGCGCCAGCAGCCCTAACACCGGGGAGCTGTTTTTT. This translates into CASSPNTGELFF.

The V and J genes are TRBV28 and TRBJ1-1, with 8 bases matching TRBD1. Unmatched junction bases numbered 12, after V lost 7 bases and J lost 2 bases. Germline V gives CDR1 MDHEN, CDR2 SYDVKM. This CDR3 is built from 16 residues. CDR3 sequence (DNA): TGTGCCAGCAATGAGGAGTCAGGGGGCGGAAACACTGAAGCTTTCTTT. It specifies CASNEESGGGNTEAFF.

The V call is TRBV7-9, the J call TRBJ1-2; maybe TRBD1 (5 bases). The CDR3 loop spans 16 amino acids. Trimming shortened V by 6 bases and J by 4 bases, and 21 bases separated the two germline ends. CDR1 and CDR2 (germline): SEHNR, FQNEAQ (reference sequence). The chain's CDR3 is CASSPGPYLELYGYTF. CDR3 in DNA: TGTGCCAGCAGTCCAGGGCCATATCTGGAACTCTATGGCTACACCTTC.

The chain carries TRBV24-1 and TRBJ2-7, with D possibly TRBD2 on 5 matching bases. V lost 1 base and J 5 bases, leaving 14 bases between the germline ends. CDR3 length: 15 residues. CDR1 is KGHDR and CDR2 is SFDVKD in the germline V gene. CDR3 amino acids: CATSDFGVGSDEQYF. In nucleotides, the CDR3 is TGTGCCACCAGTGATTTCGGGGTGGGTAGCGACGAGCAGTACTTC.

The chain is built from TRBV10-3 and TRBJ2-7; 7 bases fit TRBD1. V shed 4 bases, J shed 2 bases, and the junction held 8 bases outside the gene matches. This CDR3 contains 15 residues. Looked up from germline, CDR1 is ENHRY and CDR2 is SYGVKD. DNA of the CDR3: TGTGCCATCAGTGTGGTGGGGGACAGTCCCTACGAGCAGTACTTC. Translating it yields CAISVVGDSPYEQYF.

This clone was recorded only once. The genes are TRBV3-1 (or the pseudogene TRBV3-2) and TRBJ1-5; no firm D call. CDR3 length equals 15 residues. Germline loops: CDR1 LGHDT, CDR2 YNNKEL (reference sequence). Trimming pared 0 bases from V and 5 bases from J, leaving 11 bases between. The DNA for the CDR3 is TGTGCCAGCAGCCAAGATTTCACAGTGGATCAGCCCCAGCATTTT. Its protein product is CASSQDFTVDQPQHF.